This TCR beta chain was observed in a study of blood T cell repertoires in COVID-19. Here immunoSEQ multiplex PCR was the method, and the copy in TCRdb shows in-frame clones only, minus some. The sample has approximately 350,000 clones, about 83% seen once. Germline V CDR1 and CDR2: LNHDA, SQIVND (reference sequence). The CDR3 covers 14 residues. V lost 2 bases, J lost 2 bases, and 10 bases lay in between. This clonotype originated in a man aged 25 to 40 with active or convalescent COVID-19. Material: peripheral blood. V gene TRBV19 combines with J gene TRBJ2-7; D uncertain. In DNA, the CDR3 is TGTGCCAGTAGTATAAATTCTGGGCCCTACGAGCAGTACTTC. As protein: CASSINSGPYEQYF.